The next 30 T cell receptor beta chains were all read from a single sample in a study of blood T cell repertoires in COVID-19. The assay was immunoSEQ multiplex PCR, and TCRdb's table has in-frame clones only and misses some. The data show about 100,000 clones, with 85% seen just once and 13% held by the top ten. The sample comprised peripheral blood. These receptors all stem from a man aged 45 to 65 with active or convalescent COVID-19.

In nucleotides, the CDR3 is TGCGCCAGCAGCTTGGCTGGCGGGGCAACTAGCACAGATACGCAGTATTTT. It yields the protein CASSLAGGATSTDTQYF. The V and J genes are TRBV5-1 and TRBJ2-3; TRBD2 is a possible D gene (6 bases). This CDR3 is 17 amino acids long. Trimming left V 0 bases short and J 0 bases short, with 14 bases between. Germline V gives CDR1 SGHRS, CDR2 YFSETQ.

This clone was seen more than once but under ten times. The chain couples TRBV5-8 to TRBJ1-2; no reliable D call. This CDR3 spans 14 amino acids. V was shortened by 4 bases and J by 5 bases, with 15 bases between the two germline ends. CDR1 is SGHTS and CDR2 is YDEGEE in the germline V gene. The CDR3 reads CASSGPTTEYGYTF. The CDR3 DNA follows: TGTGCCAGCAGCGGTCCTACTACCGAGTATGGCTACACCTTC. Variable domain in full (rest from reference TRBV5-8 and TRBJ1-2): EAGVTQSPTHLIKTRGQQATLRCSPISGHTSVYWYQQALGLGLQFLLWYDEGEERNRGNFPPRFSGRQFPNYSSELNVNALELEDSALYLCASSGPTTEYGYTFGSGTRLTVV.

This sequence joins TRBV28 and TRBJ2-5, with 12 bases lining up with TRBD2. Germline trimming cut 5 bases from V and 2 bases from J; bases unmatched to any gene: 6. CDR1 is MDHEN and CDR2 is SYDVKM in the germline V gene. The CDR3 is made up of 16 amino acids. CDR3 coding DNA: TGTGCCAGCAGTCCACGGACTAGCGGGAAGCAAGAGACCCAGTACTTC. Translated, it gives CASSPRTSGKQETQYF.

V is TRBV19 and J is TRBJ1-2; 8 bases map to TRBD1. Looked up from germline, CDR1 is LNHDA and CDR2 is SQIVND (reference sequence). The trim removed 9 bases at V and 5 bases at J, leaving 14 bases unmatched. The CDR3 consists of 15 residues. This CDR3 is CASRDRGITRYGYTF. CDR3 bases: TGTGCCAGCCGAGACAGGGGAATTACGCGGTATGGCTACACCTTC.

CDR3 bases: TGTGCCAGCAGCGTAGTCTCTAGGTCCTCTACCGGGGAGCTGTTTTTT. Its protein is CASSVVSRSSTGELFF. J is TRBJ2-2 and V is TRBV9, with D unclear. Trimming removed 0 bases at V and 5 bases at J, with 14 bases between. Germline CDR1 and CDR2: SGDLS and YYNGEE. The CDR3 runs 16 residues. The full variable domain, its missing parts supplied by reference TRBV9 and TRBJ2-2, is DSGVTQTPKHLITATGQRVTLRCSPRSGDLSVYWYQQSLDQGLQFLIQYYNGEERAKGNILERFSAQQFPDLHSELNLSSLELGDSALYFCASSVVSRSSTGELFFGEGSRLTVL.

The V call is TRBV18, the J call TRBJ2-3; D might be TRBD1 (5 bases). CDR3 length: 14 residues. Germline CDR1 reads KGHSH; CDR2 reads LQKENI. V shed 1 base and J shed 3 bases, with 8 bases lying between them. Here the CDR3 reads CASSPLGQTDTQYF. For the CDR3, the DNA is TGTGCCAGCTCACCACTGGGGCAAACAGATACGCAGTATTTT.

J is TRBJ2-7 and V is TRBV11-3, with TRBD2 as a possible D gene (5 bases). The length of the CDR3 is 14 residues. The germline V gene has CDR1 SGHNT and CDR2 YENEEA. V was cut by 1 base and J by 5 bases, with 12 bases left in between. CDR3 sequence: CASSLGGSGNEQYF. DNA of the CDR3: TGTGCCAGCAGCTTAGGTGGGAGTGGCAACGAGCAGTACTTC.

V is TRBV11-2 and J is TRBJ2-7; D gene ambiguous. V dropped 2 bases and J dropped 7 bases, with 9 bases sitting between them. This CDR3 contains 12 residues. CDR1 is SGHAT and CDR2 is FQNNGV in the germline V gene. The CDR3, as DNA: TGTGCCAGCAGCTTAATTTTGGCAGAGCAGTACTTC. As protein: CASSLILAEQYF.

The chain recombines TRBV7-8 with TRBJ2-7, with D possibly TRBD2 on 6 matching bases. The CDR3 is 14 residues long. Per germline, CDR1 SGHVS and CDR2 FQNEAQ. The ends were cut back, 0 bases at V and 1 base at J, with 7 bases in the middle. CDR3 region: CASSLAGGSYEQYF. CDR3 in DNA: TGTGCCAGCAGCTTAGCGGGAGGATCCTACGAGCAGTACTTC.

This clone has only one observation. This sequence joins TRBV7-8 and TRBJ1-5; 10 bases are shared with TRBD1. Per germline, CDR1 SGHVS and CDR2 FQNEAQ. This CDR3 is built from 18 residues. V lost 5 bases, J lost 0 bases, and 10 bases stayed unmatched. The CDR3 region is CASSPGTGDANSNQPQHF. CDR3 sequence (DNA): TGTGCCAGCAGCCCAGGGACAGGGGACGCGAATAGCAATCAGCCCCAGCATTTT.

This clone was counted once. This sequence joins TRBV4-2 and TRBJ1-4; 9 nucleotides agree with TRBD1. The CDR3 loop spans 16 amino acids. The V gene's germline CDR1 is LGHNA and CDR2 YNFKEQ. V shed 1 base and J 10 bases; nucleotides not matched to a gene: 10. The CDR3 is CASSQAGDRARGKLFF. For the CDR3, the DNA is TGTGCCAGCAGCCAAGCCGGGGACAGGGCCAGAGGAAAACTGTTTTTT.

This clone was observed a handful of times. The CDR3: CASSPPSHEQYF. CDR3 in DNA: TGTGCCAGCAGTCCCCCTTCCCACGAGCAGTACTTC. The gene calls are TRBV27 and TRBJ2-7; D gene uncertain. The CDR3 contains 12 residues. The V and J ends lost 5 bases and 5 bases respectively, with 10 bases between them. CDR1 and CDR2 from the germline V gene are MNHEY and SMNVEV (reference sequence).

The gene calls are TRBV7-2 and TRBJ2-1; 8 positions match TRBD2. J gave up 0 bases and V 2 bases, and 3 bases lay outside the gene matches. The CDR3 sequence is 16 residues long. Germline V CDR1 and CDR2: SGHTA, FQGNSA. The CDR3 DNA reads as TGTGCCAGCAGCTTAATGAGCGGGAGCTCCTACAATGAGCAGTTCTTC. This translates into CASSLMSGSSYNEQFF.

CDR3 in DNA: TGCGCCAGCAGCTCGACCGGGACTTCCGACAATGAGCAGTTCTTC. It translates to CASSSTGTSDNEQFF. The chain joins TRBV5-1 to TRBJ2-1; tentative D call: TRBD2 (6 bases). Trimming took 3 bases from V and 5 from J, leaving 15 bases between them. The V gene's germline CDR1 is SGHRS and CDR2 YFSETQ. The CDR3 consists of 15 residues. The complete variable domain, with remaining parts taken from reference TRBV5-1 and TRBJ2-1, reads KAGVTQTPRYLIKTRGQQVTLSCSPISGHRSVSWYQQTPGQGLQFLFEYFSETQRNKGNFPGRFSGRQFSNSRSEMNVSTLELGDSALYLCASSSTGTSDNEQFFGPGTRLTVL.

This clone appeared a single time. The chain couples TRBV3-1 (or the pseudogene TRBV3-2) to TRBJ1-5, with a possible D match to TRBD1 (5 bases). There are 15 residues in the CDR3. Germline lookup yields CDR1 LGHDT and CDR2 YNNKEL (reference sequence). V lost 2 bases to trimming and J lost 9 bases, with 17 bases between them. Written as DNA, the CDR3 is TGTGCCAGCAGCCAATCGACAGCCCACACCGGGCCCCAGCATTTT. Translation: CASSQSTAHTGPQHF.

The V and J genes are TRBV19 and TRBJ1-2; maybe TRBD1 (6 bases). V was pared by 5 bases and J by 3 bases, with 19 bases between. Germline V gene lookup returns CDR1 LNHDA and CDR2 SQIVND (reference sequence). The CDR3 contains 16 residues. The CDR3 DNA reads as TGTGCCAGTAGTTCATCCGGGGCACAGGGTTACTATGGCTACACCTTC. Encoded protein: CASSSSGAQGYYGYTF. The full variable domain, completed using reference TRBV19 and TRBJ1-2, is DGGITQSPKYLFRKEGQNVTLSCEQNLNHDAMYWYRQDPGQGLRLIYYSQIVNDFQKGDIAEGYSVSREKKESFPLTVTSAQKNPTAFYLCASSSSGAQGYYGYTFGSGTRLTVV.

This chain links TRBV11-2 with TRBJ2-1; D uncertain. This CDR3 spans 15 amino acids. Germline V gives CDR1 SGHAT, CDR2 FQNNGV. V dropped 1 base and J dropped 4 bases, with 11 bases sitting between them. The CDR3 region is CASSLGLAAYNEQFF. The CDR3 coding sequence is TGTGCCAGCAGCTTAGGGTTAGCCGCGTACAATGAGCAGTTCTTC.

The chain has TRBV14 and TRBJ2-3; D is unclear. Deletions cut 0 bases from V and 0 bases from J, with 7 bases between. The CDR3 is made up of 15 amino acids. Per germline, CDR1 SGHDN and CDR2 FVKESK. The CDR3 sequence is CASSQDLRSTDTQYF. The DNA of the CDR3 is TGTGCCAGCAGCCAAGATCTTCGGAGCACAGATACGCAGTATTTT.

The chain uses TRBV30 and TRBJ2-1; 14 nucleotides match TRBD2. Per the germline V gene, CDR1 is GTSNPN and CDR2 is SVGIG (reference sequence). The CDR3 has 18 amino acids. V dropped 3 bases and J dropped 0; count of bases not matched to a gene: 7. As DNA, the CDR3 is TGTGCCTGGAGCTTGGGACTAGCGGGAGTTAGCTCCTACAATGAGCAGTTCTTC. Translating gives CAWSLGLAGVSSYNEQFF.

The CDR3 spells CGRDRCNEQYF. The DNA for the CDR3 is TGTGGGAGGGACAGGTGCAACGAGCAGTACTTC. This chain uses TRBV12-3 or TRBV12-4 with TRBJ2-7, with 8 bases lining up with TRBD1. The CDR3 runs to 11 residues.

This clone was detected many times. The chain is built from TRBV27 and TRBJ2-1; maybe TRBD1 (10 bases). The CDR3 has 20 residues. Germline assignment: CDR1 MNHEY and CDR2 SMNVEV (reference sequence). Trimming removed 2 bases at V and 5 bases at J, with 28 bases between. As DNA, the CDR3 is TGTGCCAGCAGTTTAGCGACAGGGGGCGGGAGGGCCGATGGGAACAATGAGCAGTTCTTC. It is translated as CASSLATGGGRADGNNEQFF.

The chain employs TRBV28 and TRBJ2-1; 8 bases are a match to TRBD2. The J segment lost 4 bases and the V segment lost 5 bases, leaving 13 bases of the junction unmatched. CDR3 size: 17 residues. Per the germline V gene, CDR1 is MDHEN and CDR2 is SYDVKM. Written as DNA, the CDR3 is TGTGCCAGCAGTCCATTTCCCGGGACTAGAGCTTACAATGAGCAGTTCTTC. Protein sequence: CASSPFPGTRAYNEQFF.

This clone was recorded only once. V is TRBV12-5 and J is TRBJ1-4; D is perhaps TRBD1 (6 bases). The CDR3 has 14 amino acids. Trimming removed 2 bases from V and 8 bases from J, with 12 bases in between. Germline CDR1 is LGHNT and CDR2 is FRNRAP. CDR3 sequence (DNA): TGTGCTAGTGGTTTGTCAGGGGTCGGAGAAAAACTGTTTTTT. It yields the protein CASGLSGVGEKLFF. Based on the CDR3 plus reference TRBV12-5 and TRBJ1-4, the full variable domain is DARVTQTPRHKVTEMGQEVTMRCQPILGHNTVFWYRQTMMQGLELLAYFRNRAPLDDSGMPKDRFSAEMPDATLATLKIQPSEPRDSAVYFCASGLSGVGEKLFFGSGTQLSVL.

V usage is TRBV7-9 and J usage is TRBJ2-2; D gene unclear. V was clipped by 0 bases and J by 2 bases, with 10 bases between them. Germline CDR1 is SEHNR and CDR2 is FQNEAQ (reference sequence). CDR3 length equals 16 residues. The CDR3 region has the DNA TGTGCCAGCAGCTTAGCGGCGGTTGGCAACACCGGGGAGCTGTTTTTT. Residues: CASSLAAVGNTGELFF.

CDR3 coding DNA: TGTGCCAGCAGCTCCGCATCCCGGACAGCGTATGGCTACACCTTC. Translating it yields CASSSASRTAYGYTF. The chain uses TRBV28 and TRBJ1-2, with TRBD1 as a possible D gene (6 bases). Trimming shortened V by 6 bases and J by 5 bases, and 19 bases separated the two germline ends. The germline gives CDR1 MDHEN, CDR2 SYDVKM. The CDR3 is 15 amino acids.

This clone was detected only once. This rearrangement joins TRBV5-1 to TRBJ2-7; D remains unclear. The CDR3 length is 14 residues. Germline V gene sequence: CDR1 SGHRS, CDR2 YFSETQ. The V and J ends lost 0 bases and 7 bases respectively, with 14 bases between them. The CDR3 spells CASSLAVPPREQYF. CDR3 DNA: TGCGCCAGCAGCTTGGCCGTGCCCCCCCGGGAGCAGTACTTC.

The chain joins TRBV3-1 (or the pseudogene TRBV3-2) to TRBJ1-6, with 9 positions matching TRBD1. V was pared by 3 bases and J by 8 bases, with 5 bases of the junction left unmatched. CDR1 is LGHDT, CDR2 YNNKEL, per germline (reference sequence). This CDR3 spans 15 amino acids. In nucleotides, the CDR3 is TGTGCCAGCAGCCAGGCCGGGACAGGGTATTCACCCCTCCACTTT. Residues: CASSQAGTGYSPLHF.

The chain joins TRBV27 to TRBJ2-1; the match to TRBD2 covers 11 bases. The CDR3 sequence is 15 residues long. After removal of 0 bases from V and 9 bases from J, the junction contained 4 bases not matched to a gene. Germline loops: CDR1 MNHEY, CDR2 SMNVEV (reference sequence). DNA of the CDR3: TGTGCCAGCAGTTTATCGTTAGCGGGAGGGAGTGAGCAGTTCTTC. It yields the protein CASSLSLAGGSEQFF.

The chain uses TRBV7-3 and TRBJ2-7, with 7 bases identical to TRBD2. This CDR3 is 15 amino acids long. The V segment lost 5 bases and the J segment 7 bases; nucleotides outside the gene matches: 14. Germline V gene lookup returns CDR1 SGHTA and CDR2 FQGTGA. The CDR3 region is CASSPAGGGLGEQYF. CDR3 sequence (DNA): TGTGCCAGCAGCCCGGCGGGCGGGGGATTGGGGGAGCAGTACTTC.

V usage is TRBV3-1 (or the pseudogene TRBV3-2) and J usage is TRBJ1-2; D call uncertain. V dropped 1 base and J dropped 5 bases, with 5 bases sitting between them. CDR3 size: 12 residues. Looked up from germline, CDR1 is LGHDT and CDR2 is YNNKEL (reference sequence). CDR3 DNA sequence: TGTGCCAGCAGCCAAGGGGCTTATGGCTACACCTTC. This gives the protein CASSQGAYGYTF.